This T cell receptor beta chain derives from a study of shared clonotypes between healthy human individuals. Overall study findings and caveats: Sequencing depth was a factor that was expected to affect clonotype sharing among donors. Memory subsets generally showed smaller estimated richness than naive subsets did.

Libraries were prepared by immunoSEQ multiplex PCR; TCRdb keeps only in-frame clonotypes and omits some of them. The sample records about 980,000 clones, roughly 72% being singletons. Caucasian adults living in Nashville, Tennessee, provided all samples. Remarks on this clone: Its specificity is unknown.

The V gene end was trimmed by 5 bases and the J gene end by 9 bases; junction bases not matched to a gene: 8. The CDR3 contains 13 residues. Per the germline V gene, CDR1 is SGHTA and CDR2 is FQGNSA. Material: memory CD4+ T cells sorted from blood. Subset here: CD45RA-negative fraction. The chain employs TRBV7-2 and TRBJ2-7; TRBD2 aligns across 9 bases. The sequence was collected from a man between 18 and 29 years old in good health. CDR3 sequence (DNA): TGTGCCAGCAGCCGCACGACTAGCGGTTCGCAGTACTTC. Encoded protein: CASSRTTSGSQYF.